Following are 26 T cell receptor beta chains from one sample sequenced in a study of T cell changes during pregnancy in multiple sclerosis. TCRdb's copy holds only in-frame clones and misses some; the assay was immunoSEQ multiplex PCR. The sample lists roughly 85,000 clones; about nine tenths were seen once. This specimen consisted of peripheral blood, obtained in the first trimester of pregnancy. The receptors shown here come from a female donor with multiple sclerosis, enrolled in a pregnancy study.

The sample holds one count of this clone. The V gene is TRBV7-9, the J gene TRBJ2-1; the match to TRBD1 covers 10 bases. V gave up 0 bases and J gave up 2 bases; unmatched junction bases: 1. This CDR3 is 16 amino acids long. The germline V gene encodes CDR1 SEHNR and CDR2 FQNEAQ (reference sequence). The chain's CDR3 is CASSLAGTGAYNEQFF. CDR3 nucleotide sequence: TGTGCCAGCAGCTTAGCCGGGACAGGGGCCTACAATGAGCAGTTCTTC. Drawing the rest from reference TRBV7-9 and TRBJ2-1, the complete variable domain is DTGVSQNPRHKITKRGQNVTFRCDPISEHNRLYWYRQTLGQGPEFLTYFQNEAQLEKSRLLSDRFSAERPKGSFSTLEIQRTEQGDSAMYLCASSLAGTGAYNEQFFGPGTRLTVL.

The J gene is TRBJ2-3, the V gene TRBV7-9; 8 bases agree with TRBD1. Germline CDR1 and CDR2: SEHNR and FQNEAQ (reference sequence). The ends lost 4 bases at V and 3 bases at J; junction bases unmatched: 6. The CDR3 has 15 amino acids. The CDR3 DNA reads TGTGCCAGCAGCTCGGACAGGGAGTATACAGATACGCAGTATTTT. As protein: CASSSDREYTDTQYF.

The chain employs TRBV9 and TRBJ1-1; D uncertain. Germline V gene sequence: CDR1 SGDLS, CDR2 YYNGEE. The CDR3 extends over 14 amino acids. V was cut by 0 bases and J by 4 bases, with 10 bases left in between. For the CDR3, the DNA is TGTGCCAGCAGCGTAGATCCGGGGTTCACTGAAGCTTTCTTT. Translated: CASSVDPGFTEAFF.

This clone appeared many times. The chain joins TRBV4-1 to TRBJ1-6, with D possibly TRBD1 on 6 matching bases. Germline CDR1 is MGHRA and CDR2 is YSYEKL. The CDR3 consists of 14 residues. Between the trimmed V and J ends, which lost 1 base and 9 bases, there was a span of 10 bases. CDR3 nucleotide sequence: TGCGCCAGCAGCCAAGCGGGAGGGGGTTCACCCCTCCACTTT. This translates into CASSQAGGGSPLHF.

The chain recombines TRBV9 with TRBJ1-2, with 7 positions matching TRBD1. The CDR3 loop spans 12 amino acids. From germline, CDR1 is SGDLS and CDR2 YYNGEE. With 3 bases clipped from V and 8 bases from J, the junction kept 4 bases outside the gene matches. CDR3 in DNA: TGTGCCAGCAGCGCCCCAGGGGGAGGCTACACCTTC. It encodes CASSAPGGGYTF.

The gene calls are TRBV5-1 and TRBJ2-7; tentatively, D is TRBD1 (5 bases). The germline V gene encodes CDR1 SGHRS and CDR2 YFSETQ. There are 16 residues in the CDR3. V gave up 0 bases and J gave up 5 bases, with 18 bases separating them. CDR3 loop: CASSLEGQGRLDEQYF. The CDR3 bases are TGCGCCAGCAGCTTGGAAGGCCAGGGTAGGCTGGACGAGCAGTACTTC.

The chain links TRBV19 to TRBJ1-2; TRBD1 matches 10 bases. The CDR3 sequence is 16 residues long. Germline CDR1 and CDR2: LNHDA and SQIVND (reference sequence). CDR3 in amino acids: CATYGTGDRETYGYTF. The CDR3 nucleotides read TGTGCTACCTACGGGACAGGGGACCGAGAAACCTATGGCTACACCTTC.

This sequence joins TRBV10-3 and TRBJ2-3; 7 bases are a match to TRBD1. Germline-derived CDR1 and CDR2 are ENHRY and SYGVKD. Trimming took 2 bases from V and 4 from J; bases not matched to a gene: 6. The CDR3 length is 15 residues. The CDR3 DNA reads TGTGCCATCAGTGAGCTACAGGGGAAGGCAGATACGCAGTATTTT. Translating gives CAISELQGKADTQYF.

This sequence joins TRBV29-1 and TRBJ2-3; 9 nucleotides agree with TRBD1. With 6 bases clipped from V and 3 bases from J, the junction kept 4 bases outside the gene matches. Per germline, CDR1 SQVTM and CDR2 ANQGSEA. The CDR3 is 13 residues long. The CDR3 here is CSVGDRETDTQYF. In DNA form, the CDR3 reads TGCAGCGTAGGGGACAGGGAAACAGATACGCAGTATTTT.

CDR3 in DNA: TGTGCCAGCAGCTTAGCGAGGTTGGGGGGGGGTCAGCCCCAGCATTTT. Translation: CASSLARLGGGQPQHF. V usage is TRBV7-8 and J usage is TRBJ1-5; TRBD1 is a possible D gene (5 bases). Trimming pared 0 bases from V and 6 bases from J, leaving 15 bases between. The CDR3 contains 16 residues. In germline, CDR1 is SGHVS, CDR2 FQNEAQ.

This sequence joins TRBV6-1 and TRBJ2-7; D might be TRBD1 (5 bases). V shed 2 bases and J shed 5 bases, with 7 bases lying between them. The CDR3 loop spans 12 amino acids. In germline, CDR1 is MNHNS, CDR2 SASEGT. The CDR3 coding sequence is TGTGCCAGCAGTGAAATAGGGGACGAGCAGTACTTC. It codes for CASSEIGDEQYF.

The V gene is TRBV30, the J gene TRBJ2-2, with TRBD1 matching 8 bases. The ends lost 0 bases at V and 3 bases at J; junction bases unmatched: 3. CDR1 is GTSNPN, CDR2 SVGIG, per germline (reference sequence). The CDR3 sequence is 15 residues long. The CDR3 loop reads CAWSVLDRDTGELFF. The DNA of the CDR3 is TGTGCCTGGAGTGTCCTGGACAGGGACACCGGGGAGCTGTTTTTT.

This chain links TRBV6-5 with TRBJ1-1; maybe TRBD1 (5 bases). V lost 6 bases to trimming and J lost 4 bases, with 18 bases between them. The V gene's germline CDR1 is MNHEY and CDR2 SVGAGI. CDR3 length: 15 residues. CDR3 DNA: TGTGCCAGCAGCCCTTTGGGGCAGACGTTCACTGAAGCTTTCTTT. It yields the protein CASSPLGQTFTEAFF.

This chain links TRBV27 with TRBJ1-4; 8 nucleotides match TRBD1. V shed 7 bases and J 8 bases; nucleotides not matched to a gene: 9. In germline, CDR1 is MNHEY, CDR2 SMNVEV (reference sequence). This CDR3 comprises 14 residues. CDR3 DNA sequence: TGTGCCAGCACATCAGGGGGCTCAGGGGAAAAACTGTTTTTT. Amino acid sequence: CASTSGGSGEKLFF.

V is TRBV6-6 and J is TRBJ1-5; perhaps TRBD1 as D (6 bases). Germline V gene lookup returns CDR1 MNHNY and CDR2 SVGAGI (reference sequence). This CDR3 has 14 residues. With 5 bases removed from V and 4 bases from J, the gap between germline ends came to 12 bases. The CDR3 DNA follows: TGTGCCAGCAGTCGGACAGAGGGGAATCAGCCCCAGCATTTT. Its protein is CASSRTEGNQPQHF.

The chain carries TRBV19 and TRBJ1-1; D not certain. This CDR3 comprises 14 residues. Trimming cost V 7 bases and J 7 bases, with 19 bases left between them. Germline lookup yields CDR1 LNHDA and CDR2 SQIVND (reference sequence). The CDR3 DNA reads TGTGCCAGTACCACTTATTTAGCAGCGCATGAAGCTTTCTTT. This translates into CASTTYLAAHEAFF.

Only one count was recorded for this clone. The chain's CDR3 is CASSRQGYEQYF. DNA of the CDR3: TGTGCCAGTAGTCGTCAGGGCTACGAGCAGTACTTC. The chain joins TRBV19 to TRBJ2-7, with D possibly being TRBD1 (5 bases). The CDR3 totals 12 residues. The germline gives CDR1 LNHDA, CDR2 SQIVND (reference sequence). Trimming took off 5 bases at V and 3 bases at J, with 8 bases between the two ends.

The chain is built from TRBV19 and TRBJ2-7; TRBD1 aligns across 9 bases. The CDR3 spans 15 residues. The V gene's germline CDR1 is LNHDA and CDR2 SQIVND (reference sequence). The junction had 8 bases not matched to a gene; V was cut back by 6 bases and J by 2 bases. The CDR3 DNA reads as TGTGCCAGTAGACAGGGGGCAGTGGGAACCTACGAGCAGTACTTC. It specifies CASRQGAVGTYEQYF.

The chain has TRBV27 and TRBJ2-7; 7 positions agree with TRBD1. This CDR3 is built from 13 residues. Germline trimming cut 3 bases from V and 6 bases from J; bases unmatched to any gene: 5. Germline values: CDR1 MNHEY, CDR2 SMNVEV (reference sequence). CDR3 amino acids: CASSFNRGAEQYF. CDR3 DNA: TGTGCCAGCAGTTTCAACAGGGGCGCCGAGCAGTACTTC.

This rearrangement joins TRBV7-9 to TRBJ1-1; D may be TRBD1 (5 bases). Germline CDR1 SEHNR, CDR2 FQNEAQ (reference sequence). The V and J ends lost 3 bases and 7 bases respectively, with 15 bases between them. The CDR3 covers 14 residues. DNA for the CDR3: TGTGCCAGCAGCTTTGGGGGGAACCAAAATGAAGCTTTCTTT. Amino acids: CASSFGGNQNEAFF.

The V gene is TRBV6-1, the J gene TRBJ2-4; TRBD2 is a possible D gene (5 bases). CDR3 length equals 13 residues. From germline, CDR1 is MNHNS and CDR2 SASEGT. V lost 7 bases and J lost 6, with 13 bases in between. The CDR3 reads CASIEGIANIQYF. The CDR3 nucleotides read TGTGCCAGCATCGAGGGTATCGCAAACATTCAGTACTTC.

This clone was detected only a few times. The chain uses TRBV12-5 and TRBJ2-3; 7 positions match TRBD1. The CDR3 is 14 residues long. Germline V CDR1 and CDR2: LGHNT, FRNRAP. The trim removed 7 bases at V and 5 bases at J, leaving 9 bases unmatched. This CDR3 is CASADDRDGDTQYF. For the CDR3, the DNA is TGTGCTAGTGCCGACGACAGGGATGGAGATACGCAGTATTTT.

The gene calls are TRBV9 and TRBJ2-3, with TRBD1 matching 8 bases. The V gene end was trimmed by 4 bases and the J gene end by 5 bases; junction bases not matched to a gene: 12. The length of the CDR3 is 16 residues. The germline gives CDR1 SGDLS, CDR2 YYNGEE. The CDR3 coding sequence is TGTGCCAGCAGCTTCTCAGGGGGCTTAATGGGAGATACGCAGTATTTT. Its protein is CASSFSGGLMGDTQYF.

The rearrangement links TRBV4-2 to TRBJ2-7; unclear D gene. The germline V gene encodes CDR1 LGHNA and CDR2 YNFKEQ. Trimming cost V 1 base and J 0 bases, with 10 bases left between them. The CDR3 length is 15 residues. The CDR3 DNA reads TGTGCCAGCAGCCAAGGGGCAGAGAGCTCCTACGAGCAGTACTTC. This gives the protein CASSQGAESSYEQYF.

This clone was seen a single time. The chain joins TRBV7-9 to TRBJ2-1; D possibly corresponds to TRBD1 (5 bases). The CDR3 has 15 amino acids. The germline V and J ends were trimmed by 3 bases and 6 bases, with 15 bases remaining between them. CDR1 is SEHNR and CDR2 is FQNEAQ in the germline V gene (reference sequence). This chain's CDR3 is CASSLWGLNTNEQFF. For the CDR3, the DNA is TGTGCCAGCAGCTTGTGGGGCCTTAATACCAATGAGCAGTTCTTC. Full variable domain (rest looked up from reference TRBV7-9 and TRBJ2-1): DTGVSQNPRHKITKRGQNVTFRCDPISEHNRLYWYRQTLGQGPEFLTYFQNEAQLEKSRLLSDRFSAERPKGSFSTLEIQRTEQGDSAMYLCASSLWGLNTNEQFFGPGTRLTVL.

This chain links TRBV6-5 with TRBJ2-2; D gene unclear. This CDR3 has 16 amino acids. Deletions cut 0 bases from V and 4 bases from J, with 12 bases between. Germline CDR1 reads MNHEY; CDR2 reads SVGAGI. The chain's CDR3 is CASSYSSPKTTGELFF. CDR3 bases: TGTGCCAGCAGTTACTCTAGCCCGAAAACCACCGGGGAGCTGTTTTTT.